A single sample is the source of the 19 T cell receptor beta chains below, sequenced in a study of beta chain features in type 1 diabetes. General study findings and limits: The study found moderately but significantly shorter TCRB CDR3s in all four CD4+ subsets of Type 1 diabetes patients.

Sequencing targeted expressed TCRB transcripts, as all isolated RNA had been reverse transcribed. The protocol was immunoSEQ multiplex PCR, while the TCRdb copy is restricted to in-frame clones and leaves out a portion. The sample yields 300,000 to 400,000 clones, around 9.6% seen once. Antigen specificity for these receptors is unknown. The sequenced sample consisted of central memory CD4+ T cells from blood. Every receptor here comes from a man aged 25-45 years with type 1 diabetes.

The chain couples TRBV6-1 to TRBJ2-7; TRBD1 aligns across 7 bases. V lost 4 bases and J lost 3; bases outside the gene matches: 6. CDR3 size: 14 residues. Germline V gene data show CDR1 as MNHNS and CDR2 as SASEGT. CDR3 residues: CASSAPGQVYEQYF. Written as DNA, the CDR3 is TGTGCCAGCAGTGCACCCGGACAGGTCTACGAGCAGTACTTC.

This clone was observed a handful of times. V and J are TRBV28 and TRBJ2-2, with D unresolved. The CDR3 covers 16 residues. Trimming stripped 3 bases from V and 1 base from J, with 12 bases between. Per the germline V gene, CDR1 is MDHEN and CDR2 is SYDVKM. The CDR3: CASSFRGPGNTGELFF. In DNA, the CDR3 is TGTGCCAGCAGTTTCAGAGGCCCCGGGAACACCGGGGAGCTGTTTTTT.

In DNA form, the CDR3 reads TGTGCCAGCAGCCCGGGTGGGTCCCAGTGGACCCAGTACTTC. This translates into CASSPGGSQWTQYF. This rearrangement joins TRBV5-4 to TRBJ2-5; D unclear. This CDR3 contains 14 residues. Trimming removed 4 bases at V and 7 bases at J, with 17 bases between. Per germline, CDR1 SGHNT and CDR2 YYREEE (reference sequence).

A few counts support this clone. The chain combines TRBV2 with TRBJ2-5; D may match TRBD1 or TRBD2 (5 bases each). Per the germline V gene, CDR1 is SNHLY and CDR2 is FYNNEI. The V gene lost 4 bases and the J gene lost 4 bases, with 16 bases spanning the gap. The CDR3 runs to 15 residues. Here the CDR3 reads CASSAGLVGPETQYF. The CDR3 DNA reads TGTGCCAGCAGTGCGGGGCTAGTCGGGCCAGAGACCCAGTACTTC.

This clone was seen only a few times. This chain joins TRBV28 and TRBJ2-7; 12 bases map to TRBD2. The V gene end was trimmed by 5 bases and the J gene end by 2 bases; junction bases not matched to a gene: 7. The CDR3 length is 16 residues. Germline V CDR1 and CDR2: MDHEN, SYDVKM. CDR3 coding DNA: TGTGCCAGCAGTCCCCTAGCGGGAGGGCCAACCTACGAGCAGTACTTC. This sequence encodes CASSPLAGGPTYEQYF.

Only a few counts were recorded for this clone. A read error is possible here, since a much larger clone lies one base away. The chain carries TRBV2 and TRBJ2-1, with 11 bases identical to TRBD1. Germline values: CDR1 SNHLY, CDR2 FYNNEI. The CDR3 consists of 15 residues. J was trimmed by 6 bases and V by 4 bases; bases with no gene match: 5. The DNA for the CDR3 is TGTGCCAGCAGTGTGGGGGGACAGGGGGGCAATGAGCAGTTCTTC. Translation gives CASSVGGQGGNEQFF. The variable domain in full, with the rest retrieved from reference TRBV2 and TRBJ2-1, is EPEVTQTPSHQVTQMGQEVILRCVPISNHLYFYWYRQILGQKVEFLVSFYNNEISEKSEIFDDQFSVERPDGSNFTLKIRSTKLEDSAMYFCASSVGGQGGNEQFFGPGTRLTVL.

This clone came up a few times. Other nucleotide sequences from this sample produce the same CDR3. This CDR3 reads CASSLGLAGSTDTQYF. CDR3 sequence (DNA): TGTGCCAGCAGCTTAGGACTAGCGGGGTCTACAGATACGCAGTATTTT. This sequence joins TRBV7-2 and TRBJ2-3; the match to TRBD2 covers 11 bases. Germline CDR1 reads SGHTA; CDR2 reads FQGNSA. Losses at the gene ends were 1 base for V and 3 bases for J; bases not matched to a gene: 3. This CDR3 has 16 amino acids.

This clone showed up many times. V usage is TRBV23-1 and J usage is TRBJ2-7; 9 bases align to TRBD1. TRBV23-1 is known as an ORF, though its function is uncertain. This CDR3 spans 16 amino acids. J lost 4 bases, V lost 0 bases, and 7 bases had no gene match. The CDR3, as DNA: TGCGCCAGCAGTCAATCTGGGGGGACAGGGCCTTACGAGCAGTACTTC. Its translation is CASSQSGGTGPYEQYF.

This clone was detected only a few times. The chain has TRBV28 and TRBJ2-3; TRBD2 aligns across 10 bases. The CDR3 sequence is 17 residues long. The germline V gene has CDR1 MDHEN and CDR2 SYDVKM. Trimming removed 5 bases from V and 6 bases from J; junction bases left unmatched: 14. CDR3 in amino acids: CASSASGSHGTSDTQYF. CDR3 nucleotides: TGTGCCAGCAGTGCTAGCGGGAGTCATGGGACTAGCGATACGCAGTATTTT.

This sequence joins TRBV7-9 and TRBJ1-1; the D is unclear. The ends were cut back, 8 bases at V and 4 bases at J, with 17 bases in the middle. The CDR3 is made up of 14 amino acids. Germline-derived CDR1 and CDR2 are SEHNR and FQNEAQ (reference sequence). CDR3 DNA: TGTGCCAGCGGAGTAGACGGTTATAGCACTGAAGCTTTCTTT. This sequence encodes CASGVDGYSTEAFF.

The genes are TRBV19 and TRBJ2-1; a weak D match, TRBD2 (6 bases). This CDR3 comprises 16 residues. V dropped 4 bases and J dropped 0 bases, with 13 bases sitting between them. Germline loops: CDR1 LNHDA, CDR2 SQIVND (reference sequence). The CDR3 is CASSTGDFRSYNEQFF. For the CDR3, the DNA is TGTGCCAGTAGTACCGGGGACTTTCGCTCCTACAATGAGCAGTTCTTC.

The CDR3 spells CASSYGGTGYGYTF. DNA for the CDR3: TGTGCCAGCAGTTACGGAGGGACAGGGTACGGCTACACCTTC. The chain combines TRBV6-5 with TRBJ1-2, with 9 bases lining up with TRBD1. V was pared by 2 bases and J by 8 bases, with 6 bases of the junction left unmatched. Germline V CDR1 and CDR2: MNHEY, SVGAGI. The CDR3 consists of 14 residues.

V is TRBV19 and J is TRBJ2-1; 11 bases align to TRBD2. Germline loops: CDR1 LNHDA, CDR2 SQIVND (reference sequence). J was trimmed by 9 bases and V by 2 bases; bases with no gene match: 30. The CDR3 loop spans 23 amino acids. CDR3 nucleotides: TGTGCCAGTAGTATAACCCGAGGACAGGTGATTCGGTTAGCGGGAGGGGCTTGGGGTGAGCAGTTCTTC. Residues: CASSITRGQVIRLAGGAWGEQFF. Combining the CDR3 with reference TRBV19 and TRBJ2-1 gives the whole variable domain DGGITQSPKYLFRKEGQNVTLSCEQNLNHDAMYWYRQDPGQGLRLIYYSQIVNDFQKGDIAEGYSVSREKKESFPLTVTSAQKNPTAFYLCASSITRGQVIRLAGGAWGEQFFGPGTRLTVL.

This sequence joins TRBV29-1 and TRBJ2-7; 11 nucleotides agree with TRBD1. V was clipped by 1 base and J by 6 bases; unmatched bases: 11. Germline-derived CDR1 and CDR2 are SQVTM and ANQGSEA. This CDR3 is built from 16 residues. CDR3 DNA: TGCAGCGTTGAAGGAAAGCGAGGGACAGGGGGAACCGAGCAGTACTTC. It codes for CSVEGKRGTGGTEQYF.

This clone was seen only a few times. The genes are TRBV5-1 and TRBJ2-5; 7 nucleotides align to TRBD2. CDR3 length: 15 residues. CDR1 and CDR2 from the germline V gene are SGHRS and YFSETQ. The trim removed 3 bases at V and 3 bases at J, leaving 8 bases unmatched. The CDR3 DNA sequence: TGCGCCAGCAGCTCTAGCGGAGGGGCCGAAGAGACCCAGTACTTC. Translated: CASSSSGGAEETQYF.

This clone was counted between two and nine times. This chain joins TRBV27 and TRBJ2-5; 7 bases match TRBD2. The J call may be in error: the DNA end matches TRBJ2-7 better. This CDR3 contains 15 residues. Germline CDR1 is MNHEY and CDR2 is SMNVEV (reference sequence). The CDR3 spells CASSLAEGGKNEQYF. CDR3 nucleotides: TGTGCCAGCAGTTTAGCAGAGGGAGGGAAAAACGAGCAGTACTTC.

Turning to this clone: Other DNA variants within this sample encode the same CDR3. This chain's CDR3 is CASSSPGSQNTEAFF. The CDR3 coding sequence is TGTGCCAGCTCTAGCCCCGGGTCGCAAAACACTGAAGCTTTCTTT. This chain joins TRBV28 and TRBJ1-1; unclear D gene. Germline CDR1 MDHEN, CDR2 SYDVKM. CDR3 length: 15 residues. V was clipped by 8 bases and J by 2 bases, with 18 bases between them.

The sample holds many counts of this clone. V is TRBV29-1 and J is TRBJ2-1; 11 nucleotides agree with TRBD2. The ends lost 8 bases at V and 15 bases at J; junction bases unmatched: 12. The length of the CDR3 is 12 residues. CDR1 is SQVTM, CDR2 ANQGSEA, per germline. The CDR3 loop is CSSMGTSGSGFF. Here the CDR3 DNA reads TGCAGCTCGATGGGGACTAGCGGTTCAGGGTTCTTC.

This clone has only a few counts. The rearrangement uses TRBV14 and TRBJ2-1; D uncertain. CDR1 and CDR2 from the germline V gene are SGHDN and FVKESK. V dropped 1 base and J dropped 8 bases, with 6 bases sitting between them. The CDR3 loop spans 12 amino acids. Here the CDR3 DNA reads TGTGCCAGCAGCCAAGCTGGCGATGAGCAGTTCTTC. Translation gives CASSQAGDEQFF. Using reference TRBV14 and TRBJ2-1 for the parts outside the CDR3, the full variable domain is EAGVTQFPSHSVIEKGQTVTLRCDPISGHDNLYWYRRVMGKEIKFLLHFVKESKQDESGMPNNRFLAERTGGTYSTLKVQPAELEDSGVYFCASSQAGDEQFFGPGTRLTVL.